Reported below is one T cell receptor (beta chain). In the original processing: It was from reference gene primer amplification that nucleated cell counts were estimated. Profiling relied on immunoSEQ multiplex PCR, and the TCRdb table lists in-frame clones only, not all of them. That table is the source of V, J and clone size, and D and trimming were worked out from the DNA. Of about 74,000 clones detected, 84% appear once; the ten largest clones hold 36%. The sample comes from a study of blood T cell repertoires in COVID-19. Overall study context: From the United States, Italy and Spain came samples of acute and convalescent COVID-19. T cells, B-cell-depleted T cells, or PBMCs supplied cDNA or gDNA.

The germline V gene encodes CDR1 SGDLS and CDR2 YYNGEE. The CDR3 runs 14 residues. V was trimmed by 3 bases and J by 5 bases, leaving 14 bases between them. This receptor was obtained from a man between 65 and 85 years old with acute or convalescent COVID-19. The sample was peripheral blood. The chain carries TRBV9 and TRBJ2-5; the D gene is possibly TRBD1 (5 bases). CDR3 bases: TGTGCCAGCAGCGGCAGGGCCCCCTCGGAGACCCAGTACTTC. It specifies CASSGRAPSETQYF.